This TCR beta chain was profiled in a study of blood T cell repertoires in COVID-19. Study details: PBMCs, B-cell-depleted T cells, or T cells provided the cDNA or gDNA that made up the material.

Authors' analysis steps: Estimation of nucleated cell counts was performed using reference gene primer amplification. Clones were sequenced by immunoSEQ multiplex PCR, and TCRdb holds only the in-frame ones, with some missing. The V and J calls and clone size were taken over from that table, and D and trimming were inferred from the DNA. This repertoire shows 150,000 to 200,000 clones, about three quarters found once; its top ten account for roughly 8.7%. The germline CDR1 and CDR2 sequences are LGHDT and YNNKEL (reference sequence). V gave up 1 base and J gave up 6 bases, with 15 bases separating them. The CDR3 has 15 amino acids.

The TCR originated in a woman aged 45-60 years with active or convalescent COVID-19. V and J are TRBV3-1 (or the pseudogene TRBV3-2) and TRBJ1-2; D may be TRBD1 (5 bases). Specimen: peripheral blood. CDR3: CASSQADGRGDGYTF. CDR3 DNA: TGTGCCAGCAGCCAAGCTGATGGGAGGGGCGATGGCTACACCTTC.